The subject of this entry is one T cell receptor beta chain. The source of the sample is a study of control samples from healthy donors and cancer patients. The CDR3 totals 13 residues. V was pared by 2 bases and J by 3 bases, with 7 bases between. CDR1 is MNHNS and CDR2 is SASEGT in the germline V gene. Generated by immunoSEQ multiplex PCR, the TCRdb table keeps only in-frame clones and is missing some. The table has some 140,000 clones, roughly nine tenths seen once. The genes are TRBV6-1 and TRBJ2-5; D unclear. Sequencing used PBMCs. The sequence was collected from a man aged 50 to 59 with head and neck cancer. The CDR3 bases are TGTGCCAGCAGTGAACAATGGGAAGAGACCCAGTACTTC. This gives the protein CASSEQWEETQYF.